The present TCR beta chain was sequenced within a study of beta chain features in type 1 diabetes. CDR3 length: 15 residues. Germline V gene lookup returns CDR1 SGHNT and CDR2 YYREEE (reference sequence). Every isolated RNA sample was fully reverse transcribed, so sequencing captured expressed TCRB transcripts. Profiled with immunoSEQ multiplex PCR; TCRdb holds only in-frame clones, not every one. The table includes under 250,000 clones, 25% to 35% detected once. It was via CD45RO/CCR7/CD25/CD127/CD95/CD27 that CD4+ naive, central memory, regulatory and stem cell-like memory cells were sorted. Note on this clone: Relative to the germline gene, one junction end is altered; a read error may explain this.

This clonotype was sampled from a man in his thirties or forties in good health. The sample comprised central memory CD4+ T cells from blood. The rearrangement joins TRBV5-4 to TRBJ2-1, with 11 bases fitting TRBD2. CDR3 nucleotides: TGTGCCAGCAGGTTGGGACTAGCGGATTACAATGAGCAGTTCTTC. Its translation is CASRLGLADYNEQFF. The entire variable domain, with the rest obtained from reference TRBV5-4 and TRBJ2-1, is as follows: ETGVTQSPTHLIKTRGQQVTLRCSSQSGHNTVSWYQQALGQGPQFIFQYYREEENGRGNFPPRFSGLQFPNYSSELNVNALELDDSALYLCASRLGLADYNEQFFGPGTRLTVL.